Listed below are T cell receptor beta chains from one sample, sequenced in a study of CD8 T cells in Susac syndrome. TCRdb re-called the immunoSEQ multiplex PCR reads through MiXCR, storing one row per CDR3 protein. The table records 160,000 or so distinct CDR3 sequences, approximately 94% of them present only once. The material sequenced was CD4+ T cells from PBMCs. The receptors here all came from a human donor with multiple sclerosis. The CDR3 runs from the conserved cysteine through the conserved F or W. D genes are given only for firm matches. Size is omitted from some rows. Given values are once, few, many or a class for expanded clones.

v_gene	d_gene	abundance	j_gene	len	CDR3nt	CDR3aa
TRBV29-1	.	.	TRBJ1-2	12	TGCAGCGTTGGTTCGCAGGGAAATGGCTACACCTTC	CSVGSQGNGYTF
TRBV9	TRBD1	.	TRBJ2-1	16	TGTGCCAGCAGCGTAGCCCCGACAGGGGGGAACAATGAGCAGTTCTTC	CASSVAPTGGNNEQFF
TRBV10-3	TRBD2	.	TRBJ2-1	13	TGTGCCACGAAGCGGGAGGCTTACAATGAGCAGTTCTTC	CATKREAYNEQFF
TRBV15	.	.	TRBJ2-3	15	TGTGCCACCAGCACCTTCCGGGAGAGGGGAGATACGCAGTATTTT	CATSTFRERGDTQYF
TRBV5-1	.	.	TRBJ2-1	16	TGCGCCAGCAGTCCTACCTCCGGGACGCACTACAATGAGCAGTTCTTC	CASSPTSGTHYNEQFF
TRBV27	.	.	TRBJ1-2	14	TGTGCCAGCAGTCCCTGGGACGGCCTATATGGCTACACCTTC	CASSPWDGLYGYTF
TRBV7-8	.	once	TRBJ2-2	18	TGTGCCAGCAGCTTAGTGGGGGGCTCCCTCCCGGACACCGGGGAGCTGTTTTTT	CASSLVGGSLPDTGELFF
TRBV10-3	TRBD2	.	TRBJ2-7	16	TGTGCCATCTCCGCGGGGAAACCTAGCGGGACCTACGAGCAGTACTTC	CAISAGKPSGTYEQYF
TRBV2	.	once	TRBJ1-2	14	TGTGCCAGCAGTGAATTCCCGGCAGCGGGGGGCTACACCTTC	CASSEFPAAGGYTF
TRBV11-3	.	.	TRBJ1-1	14	TGTGCCAGCAGCAAGGGACAAGCGAACACTGAAGCTTTCTTT	CASSKGQANTEAFF
TRBV6-5	TRBD1	.	TRBJ1-2	15	TGTGCCAGCCGGGACAGGGGCAGTCTGGGCTATGGCTACACCTTC	CASRDRGSLGYGYTF
TRBV7-6	TRBD2	.	TRBJ2-1	15	TGTGCCAGCAGACCACTAGCGGGAGGGAACAATGAGCAGTTCTTC	CASRPLAGGNNEQFF
TRBV20-1	.	.	TRBJ1-5	12	TGCAGTGCTAGACCCCCTTCTCAGCCCCAGCATTTT	CSARPPSQPQHF
TRBV9	.	.	TRBJ1-2	13	TGTGCCAGCAGCGGAGCTCGGAACTATGGCTACACCTTC	CASSGARNYGYTF
TRBV24-1	.	.	TRBJ2-5	13	TGTGCCACCAGTGCAAATTACCAAGAGACCCAGTACTTC	CATSANYQETQYF
TRBV29-1	TRBD1	.	TRBJ1-2	15	TGCAGCGTCGCCGGGACAGGGGGCAAAAACTATGGCTACACCTTC	CSVAGTGGKNYGYTF
TRBV25-1	.	.	TRBJ2-3	14	TGTGCCAGCAGTGGGGCGGGGAGCACAGATACGCAGTATTTT	CASSGAGSTDTQYF
TRBV27	.	.	TRBJ2-3	14	TGTGCCAGCAGTTTACTTCTCCCCACAGATACGCAGTATTTT	CASSLLLPTDTQYF
TRBV24-1	.	.	TRBJ2-1	15	TGTGCCACCAGTGATCCGCGGCTCTCCTACAATGAGCAGTTCTTC	CATSDPRLSYNEQFF
TRBV28	TRBD1	.	TRBJ2-7	16	TGTGCCAGCAGTCCGAACCCACAGGGGAGCTCCTACGAGCAGTACTTC	CASSPNPQGSSYEQYF
TRBV7-9	.	.	TRBJ2-1	14	TGTGCCAGCAGCTTAGCGGGCCCGGCGGGCGAGCAGTTCTTC	CASSLAGPAGEQFF
TRBV5-4	.	.	TRBJ2-7	16	TGTGCCAGCAGCTTGGCCGGGGCTGCTACCCCCTACGAGCAGTACTTC	CASSLAGAATPYEQYF
TRBV7-8	TRBD1	.	TRBJ1-5	13	TGTGCCAGCAGTAGACAGGGCGATCAGCCCCAGCATTTT	CASSRQGDQPQHF
TRBV7-9	.	.	TRBJ2-1	13	TGTGCCAGCAGCTTAGAAAACCGCAATGAGCAGTTCTTC	CASSLENRNEQFF
TRBV19	TRBD2	.	TRBJ2-7	14	TGTGCCAGTAGTGAACTAGCGAACTCCTACGAGCAGTACTTC	CASSELANSYEQYF
TRBV3-1	TRBD2	.	TRBJ2-7	15	TGTGCCAGCAGCCGGGGGGGGACTAGAGGCTACGAGCAGTACTTC	CASSRGGTRGYEQYF
TRBV6-6	.	few	TRBJ1-2	15	TGTGCCAGCAGTTACTCCGGGACGAAGGGTTATGGCTACACCTTC	CASSYSGTKGYGYTF
TRBV6-5	.	once	TRBJ2-7	14	TGTGCCAGCAGCCAACCCGGGGCCCCGTGGGAGCAGTACTTC	CASSQPGAPWEQYF
TRBV5-1	.	once	TRBJ1-1	13	TGCGCCAGCAGCTTGGTGGCAGGCCCTGAAGCTTTCTTT	CASSLVAGPEAFF
TRBV4-1	.	.	TRBJ2-7	13	TGCGCCAGCAGCCAAGCCCAGGGGGGCGAGCAGTACTTC	CASSQAQGGEQYF
TRBV6-2/TRBV6-3	.	once	TRBJ1-1	13	TGTGCCAGCAGCAAACGAACTCCAAGGGCGGCTTTCTTT	CASSKRTPRAAFF
TRBV28	.	few	TRBJ2-2	12	TGTGCCAGCAGTTTAGTTGCCGGGGAGCTGTTTTTT	CASSLVAGELFF
TRBV7-2	.	.	TRBJ1-3	16	TGTGCCAGCAGCCCCCTGGGGGGAGGGTCTGAAAACACCATATATTTT	CASSPLGGGSENTIYF
TRBV7-9	.	.	TRBJ1-3	15	TGTGCCAGCAGGGAAACAGGGTATTCTGGAAACACCATATATTTT	CASRETGYSGNTIYF
TRBV7-2	.	.	TRBJ2-5	14	TGTGCCAGCAGCTTAGTGCTTGCGAAAGAGACCCAGTACTTC	CASSLVLAKETQYF